The source of this TCR beta chain is a study of early T cells in non-severe SARS-CoV-2 infection. Background on the study: Sequencing was performed on bulk RNA from unsorted whole blood, leaving chains unpaired.

Attachment of unique molecular identifiers to individual cDNA molecules was performed. TCRdb recomputed calls from the 5' RACE reads with MiXCR, one row per CDR3 protein. The top ten clones hold approximately 13% of a sample with about 52,000 distinct CDR3 sequences, about 11% of them seen once. Study-wide results and caveats: Clonotype matching in VDJdb favored anti-spike CD8 responses and did not capture private and CD4 specificities.

Comments on this clonotype: Its antigen is currently unknown.

This CDR3 has 15 amino acids. CDR1 and CDR2 from the germline V gene are SGHTA and FQGNSA. V shed 5 bases, J shed 9 bases, and the junction held 12 bases outside the gene matches. The receptor was derived from an adult who was a healthcare worker with PCR-confirmed SARS-CoV-2 infection or an uninfected control (not recorded which). Sequencing input: whole blood. The V gene is TRBV7-2, the J gene TRBJ2-1; 8 bases agree with TRBD1. The CDR3 reads CASSRGADRVSEQFF. The CDR3 DNA follows: TGTGCCAGCAGCAGGGGGGCGGACAGGGTGAGTGAGCAGTTCTTC.